The rows below give T cell receptor beta chains drawn from one sample of a study of cytomegalovirus exposure and HLA in healthy donors. The method was immunoSEQ multiplex PCR; TCRdb's version includes in-frame clones alone and lacks a portion of them. This sample carries 60,000 to 75,000 clones, 80% to 90% of them seen once, and the ten largest clones take over 10%. The sequencing sample was made of PBMCs. Receptors were obtained from a woman under 40 in good health and CMV-seropositive. Each CDR3 is given with its conserved first and last residue. The D gene is left open where the match is weak. The listing skips clone size in some rows; elsewhere it reads once, few, many or a size class.

cdr3_nt: TGCGCCAGCAGCTTGGGGGGGAGGAGCTACGAGCAGTACTTC
cdr3_aa: CASSLGGRSYEQYF
j_call: TRBJ2-7
d_call: -
clone_size: -
v_call: TRBV5-1

cdr3_nt: TGCAGCGTTGCAGGGGGCATAGGTCAGCCCCAGCATTTT
cdr3_aa: CSVAGGIGQPQHF
j_call: TRBJ1-5
d_call: TRBD1
clone_size: once
v_call: TRBV29-1

cdr3_nt: TGTGCCAGCAGCCTAGAGGGCTTCGGGAGGAGAGATACGCAGTATTTT
cdr3_aa: CASSLEGFGRRDTQYF
j_call: TRBJ2-3
d_call: TRBD2
clone_size: -
v_call: TRBV7-8

cdr3_nt: TGTGCCAGTAGTACGGGACAGGGGAGCTACGAGCAGTACTTC
cdr3_aa: CASSTGQGSYEQYF
j_call: TRBJ2-7
d_call: TRBD1
clone_size: -
v_call: TRBV19

cdr3_nt: TGTGCCAGCAGTTTCCACCATACGCAAACACGGGGCTACGAGCAGTACTTC
cdr3_aa: CASSFHHTQTRGYEQYF
j_call: TRBJ2-7
d_call: -
clone_size: -
v_call: TRBV28

cdr3_nt: TGTGCCAGCAGCTTGGAAACTCTCCGGGGCACTGAAGCTTTCTTT
cdr3_aa: CASSLETLRGTEAFF
j_call: TRBJ1-1
d_call: -
clone_size: once
v_call: TRBV5-8

cdr3_nt: TGTGCCAGCAGCTTGGTTCTGGGGGCCTCCTACGAGCAGTACTTC
cdr3_aa: CASSLVLGASYEQYF
j_call: TRBJ2-7
d_call: -
clone_size: once
v_call: TRBV5-5

cdr3_nt: TGTGCCAGCAGTTTATCGGGGGGTAGCTATCAGCCCCAGCATTTT
cdr3_aa: CASSLSGGSYQPQHF
j_call: TRBJ1-5
d_call: -
clone_size: -
v_call: TRBV6-1

cdr3_nt: TGTGCCACATGCGAATTAGGGAGTGGCGAGCAGTACTTC
cdr3_aa: CATCELGSGEQYF
j_call: TRBJ2-7
d_call: -
clone_size: -
v_call: TRBV30

cdr3_nt: TGTGCCAGCAGTAGACAGGAGGCCTACGAGCAGTACTTC
cdr3_aa: CASSRQEAYEQYF
j_call: TRBJ2-7
d_call: -
clone_size: -
v_call: TRBV2

cdr3_nt: TGTGCTAGTGGTTCGCCTTCTAGACATGAGCAGTTCTTC
cdr3_aa: CASGSPSRHEQFF
j_call: TRBJ2-1
d_call: -
clone_size: -
v_call: TRBV12-5

cdr3_nt: TGTGCCAGCAGTGAAGCGGCAGATCCTAACTATGGCTACACCTTC
cdr3_aa: CASSEAADPNYGYTF
j_call: TRBJ1-2
d_call: -
clone_size: -
v_call: TRBV6-1

cdr3_nt: TGTGCCAGCAGGAGCCTTACTGAAGCTTTCTTT
cdr3_aa: CASRSLTEAFF
j_call: TRBJ1-1
d_call: -
clone_size: -
v_call: TRBV28

cdr3_nt: TGCGCCAGCAGCTCCGGGACAGGGGGGCCCTCCTACGAGCAGTACTTC
cdr3_aa: CASSSGTGGPSYEQYF
j_call: TRBJ2-7
d_call: TRBD1
clone_size: -
v_call: TRBV5-1

cdr3_nt: TGTGCCAGCTCTTGGGGAACTAGCGGGATTGGCGCAGATACGCAGTATTTT
cdr3_aa: CASSWGTSGIGADTQYF
j_call: TRBJ2-3
d_call: TRBD2
clone_size: -
v_call: TRBV7-8